This T cell receptor beta chain was recovered during a study of brain T cells in children with intractable seizures. Some clones are missing from TCRdb's copy, which holds only in-frame ones; the method was immunoSEQ multiplex PCR. Seen here are about 340,000 clones, over 90% observed once, and the top ten hold 5.7%. Study-level points and caveats: Clones missing pre-surgery may reflect undersampling of that blood sample.

Comment on this clone: Its antigen remains unidentified.

CDR3 length equals 19 residues. Time point given: blood from clinic visit 5 months post-surgery; TSC patient then seizure free. Sequencing was limited to surgery cases with top T cell transcript signatures in brain tissue. The source is a boy under two years old with tuberous sclerosis and intractable seizures. The chain carries TRBV21-1 and TRBJ2-4; TRBD1, as called in the table, went unchecked against the DNA. TRBV21-1 has pseudogene status. The sample here was peripheral blood, taken approximately 5 months after surgery. This chain's CDR3 is CASSIFPGQPFSGKNIQYF. CDR3 nucleotide sequence: TGTGCCAGCAGCATTTTTCCGGGACAGCCCTTCTCTGGCAAAAACATTCAGTACTTC.